These T cell receptor beta chains were read from a single sample in a study of Graves' ophthalmopathy and Graves' hyperthyroidism. TCRdb recomputed calls from the multiplex PCR reads with MiXCR, one row per CDR3 protein. The repertoire holds 900,000 to 1,200,000 distinct CDR3 sequences, with about two fifths as singletons. Sequenced input: peripheral blood or thyroid tissue (not recorded which). All receptors come from an adult man with Graves' hyperthyroidism. Each CDR3 is given with its conserved first and last residue. Fields, in order: clone size, J gene, V gene, D gene, CDR3 DNA, CDR3 protein. A D gene is named only where the DNA matches it firmly. The listing skips clone size in some rows; elsewhere it reads once, few, many or a size class.

>many|TRBJ2-7|TRBV7-2|.
TGTGCCAGCAGCTTCTGGGGCGGGGAGAGCTCCTACGAGCAGTACTTC
CASSFWGGESSYEQYF
>.|TRBJ2-7|TRBV9|.
TGTGCCAGCGTTGGTTATGGTTACGAGCAGTACTTC
CASVGYGYEQYF
>.|TRBJ2-7|TRBV10-3|TRBD2
TGTGCCATCAGGGCGACTAGCGGGGGAGCTTACGAGCAGTACTTC
CAIRATSGGAYEQYF
>.|TRBJ1-2|TRBV16|.
TGTGCCAGCAGCCTAAGGGGCTACGGCTATGGCTACACCTTC
CASSLRGYGYGYTF
>.|TRBJ1-3|TRBV5-4|.
TGTGCCAGCAGCTTGGGGGAAAGTCCTGGAAACACCATATATTTT
CASSLGESPGNTIYF
>few|TRBJ1-3|TRBV5-1|TRBD1
TGCGCCAGCAGCCCGGGGGACAGGGCTACTGGAAACACCATATATTTT
CASSPGDRATGNTIYF
>few|TRBJ1-1|TRBV3-1|.
TGTGCCAGCAGCCAAGGGGCGGGTTACACTGAAGCTTTCTTT
CASSQGAGYTEAFF
>many|TRBJ2-2|TRBV14|.
TGTGCCAGCGGTCCAGGGACGAACACCGGGGAGCTGTTTTTT
CASGPGTNTGELFF
>.|TRBJ2-2|TRBV20-1|TRBD2
TGCAGTGCTGAGGGACTAGCGGGGGGATCGAACACCGGGGAGCTGTTTTTT
CSAEGLAGGSNTGELFF
>once|TRBJ1-1|TRBV20-1|TRBD1
TGCAGTGCTAGCCCCTCCATGGACAGGGGTCCGAACACTGAAGCTTTCTTT
CSASPSMDRGPNTEAFF
>many|TRBJ1-2|TRBV12-3/TRBV12-4|TRBD1
TGTGCCAGCAGCCTACCGACAGGGGACCGCTATGGCTACACCTTC
CASSLPTGDRYGYTF
>.|TRBJ1-6|TRBV4-3|.
TGCGCCAGCAGCCCTAAGGGTTCTTTTAATTCACCCCTCCACTTT
CASSPKGSFNSPLHF
>.|TRBJ2-7|TRBV29-1|.
TGCAGCTTAGCCGGGTCCTACGAGCAGTACTTC
CSLAGSYEQYF
>.|TRBJ2-7|TRBV5-1|.
TGCGCCAGCAGCTTACTCGGGGCGTCAGGCTACGAGCAGTACTTC
CASSLLGASGYEQYF
>.|TRBJ2-2|TRBV14|.
TGTGCCAGCAGCCAAGACAGAAGAAACACCGGGGAGCCGTTTTTT
CASSQDRRNTGEPFF
>.|TRBJ2-7|TRBV5-1|.
TGCGCCAGCAGCTTGGGTAACAGGGAGCAGTACTTC
CASSLGNREQYF
>.|TRBJ2-7|TRBV7-9|.
TGTGCCAGCAGCTCAGCCCCGGGCCGAACCTACGAGCAGTACTTC
CASSSAPGRTYEQYF
>many|TRBJ1-2|TRBV7-9|.
TGTGCCAGCAGCTTAGCGCACGGGCTTTCTAACTATGGCTACACCTTC
CASSLAHGLSNYGYTF
>few|TRBJ2-5|TRBV7-9|.
TGTGCCAGCAGCGCCCAGAGGGGCAGAGAGACCCAGTACTTC
CASSAQRGRETQYF
>many|TRBJ1-5|TRBV7-9|.
TGTGCCAGCAGCCCCCGCGGTAGCAATCAGCCCCAGCATTTT
CASSPRGSNQPQHF
>many|TRBJ1-6|TRBV20-1|TRBD1
TGCAGTGCTAGAGATGGACAGGTCGCGAATTCACCCCTCCACTTT
CSARDGQVANSPLHF
>few|TRBJ1-2|TRBV27|.
TGTGCCAGCAGTCTGGACGGGACGGTTAACTATGGCTACACCTTC
CASSLDGTVNYGYTF
>.|TRBJ2-1|TRBV10-3|.
TGTGCCATCAGGGCAGATCCAAACAATGAGCAGTTCTTC
CAIRADPNNEQFF
>many|TRBJ1-3|TRBV7-2|TRBD1
TGTGCCAGCAGCGTAACAGGGGTTTGGGCTGGAAACACCATATATTTT
CASSVTGVWAGNTIYF
>once|TRBJ2-6|TRBV20-1|TRBD1
TGCAGTGCTAGGTGGGACAGGGGGCGCATCCTGACTTTC
CSARWDRGRILTF
>many|TRBJ2-2|TRBV29-1|.
TGCAGCGTTTATGTCGGGGACACCGGGGAGCTGTTTTTT
CSVYVGDTGELFF
>few|TRBJ2-7|TRBV9|.
TGTGCCAGCAGCCCGGGTGCGGTGGGCCTCTCCGAGCAGTACTTC
CASSPGAVGLSEQYF
>many|TRBJ1-1|TRBV9|TRBD1
TGTGCCAGCAGCGTAGGGGACAGACCACTGAACACTGAAGCTTTCTTT
CASSVGDRPLNTEAFF
>.|TRBJ2-2|TRBV10-3|.
TGTGCCATCAGTACCTCCGGGACGGCGAACACCGGGGAGCTGTTTTTT
CAISTSGTANTGELFF
>.|TRBJ1-3|TRBV12-3/TRBV12-4|.
TGTGCCAGCACAATGGCTGGAAACACCATATATTTT
CASTMAGNTIYF
>many|TRBJ1-4|TRBV5-1|.
TGCGCCAGCAGCTTGGAGACAGATAGAAAACTGTTTTTT
CASSLETDRKLFF
>many|TRBJ1-2|TRBV20-1|.
TGCAGTGCTAGACCCGTTCTGTCTTGGGTCTTC
CSARPVLSWVF
>.|TRBJ2-6|TRBV12-3/TRBV12-4|.
TGTGCCAGCAGTTTAGGCGGAGGGTGGTCTGGGGCCAACGTCCTGACTTTC
CASSLGGGWSGANVLTF
>.|TRBJ1-2|TRBV28|TRBD1
TGTGCCAGCAGTTTATCCTACCTCCGGACAGGGAAGAATGGCTACACCTTC
CASSLSYLRTGKNGYTF
>.|TRBJ1-1|TRBV15|.
TGTGCCACCAGCAGAGTAGGGGAAGGCACTGAAGCTTTCTTT
CATSRVGEGTEAFF
>many|TRBJ2-7|TRBV29-1|TRBD1
TGCAGCGTTGAAGGGACAGGGGCGAGCGAGCAGTACTTC
CSVEGTGASEQYF
>few|TRBJ1-6|TRBV7-8|.
TGTGCCAGCAGCTTAGAAGGCAGAAATTCACCCCTCCACTTT
CASSLEGRNSPLHF
>.|TRBJ1-1|TRBV4-3|.
TGCGCCAGCAGCCAAGATCATCGGGCCCGTACTGAAGCTTTCTTT
CASSQDHRARTEAFF
>few|TRBJ1-5|TRBV19|.
TGTGCCAGTAGTATTGGGCCGGGCAATCAGCCCCAGCATTTT
CASSIGPGNQPQHF
>many|TRBJ1-2|TRBV11-2|.
TGTGCCAGCAGCTTACTACCTGGGGGAAACTATGGCTACACCTTC
CASSLLPGGNYGYTF